This record looks at one T cell receptor beta chain sequence and its context. Its cognate antigen is unknown. These data originate in a study of cytomegalovirus exposure and HLA in healthy donors. This PCR relied on a set of 60 Vbeta primers and 13 Jbeta primers. Assay: immunoSEQ multiplex PCR; the TCRdb copy retains only in-frame clones and omits some. Among fewer than 55,000 clones, roughly 72% were seen once, and the ten largest hold around 22%. Study-level findings and limits: Most TCR sequences were uncommon, yet certain public TCRs appeared in many donors.

Per the germline V gene, CDR1 is LNHDA and CDR2 is SQIVND (reference sequence). J gave up 4 bases and V 7 bases, and 5 bases lay outside the gene matches. The CDR3 covers 14 residues. The rearrangement joins TRBV19 to TRBJ2-5; 11 nucleotides agree with TRBD1. The sequence was collected from a woman aged 45-65 years in good health and CMV-seropositive. Input material: PBMCs. CDR3 sequence: CASTPGQGVETQYF. CDR3 bases: TGTGCCAGTACCCCGGGACAGGGGGTAGAGACCCAGTACTTC.